The rows below give T cell receptor beta chains drawn from one sample of a study of T cells in Graves' hyperthyroidism and ophthalmopathy. TCRdb re-derived calls from the multiplex PCR reads in MiXCR, one entry per CDR3 protein. The sample contains about 690,000 distinct CDR3 sequences, 17% of which appear only once. The sequencing input was blood. These receptors originate from a man in his fifties with Graves' hyperthyroidism. Both conserved end residues are part of each CDR3. The D gene is left open where the match is weak. Clone size is shown for a subset of rows, as once, few, many or a class of expanded clone.

V	size	J	D	DNA	CDR3
TRBV28	NA	TRBJ2-7	NA	TGTGCCAGCAGTCGGCCATTCTCCTACGAGCAGTACTTC	CASSRPFSYEQYF
TRBV6-5	NA	TRBJ1-6	TRBD1	TGTGCCAGCAATTACCTGGGACAGGGAATCGCACCCCTCCACTTT	CASNYLGQGIAPLHF
TRBV10-3	few	TRBJ2-3	NA	TGTGCCATCAGTACCCCTACTAGCACAGATACGCAGTATTTT	CAISTPTSTDTQYF
TRBV5-1	few	TRBJ2-1	NA	TGCGCCAGCAGCTTGGGACAGTTAAACTCCTACAATGAGCAGTTCTTC	CASSLGQLNSYNEQFF
TRBV6-1	few	TRBJ2-1	TRBD2	TGTGCCAGCAGATCCCTGGGACTAGACCCCTACAATGAGCAGTTCTTC	CASRSLGLDPYNEQFF
TRBV24-1	few	TRBJ2-1	NA	TGTGCCACCAGTGCCGTCGGGGCGTGGAATGAGCAGTTCTTC	CATSAVGAWNEQFF
TRBV5-4	NA	TRBJ1-3	NA	TGTGCCAGCAGCACCGACGTACTGACCTCTGGAAACACCATATATTTT	CASSTDVLTSGNTIYF
TRBV11-2	many	TRBJ2-1	TRBD2	TGTGCCAGCAGCTCTTTGGGGGGACTAGCAGCCTACAATGAGCAGTTCTTC	CASSSLGGLAAYNEQFF
TRBV28	few	TRBJ2-7	NA	TGTGCCACCTCGGGATCCTACGAGCAGTACTTC	CATSGSYEQYF
TRBV18	once	TRBJ2-5	TRBD2	TGTGCCAGCTCACCACCACTAGCGGAAGAGACCCAGTACTTC	CASSPPLAEETQYF
TRBV7-9	NA	TRBJ2-1	NA	TGTGCCAGCAGCTTAGATGGACCCCTAGCCAATGAGCAGTTCTTC	CASSLDGPLANEQFF
TRBV6-1	many	TRBJ2-1	NA	TGTGCCAGCAGTGACAACATAGTAGGTGAGCAGTTCTTC	CASSDNIVGEQFF
TRBV7-2	many	TRBJ2-7	NA	TGTGCCAGCAGCTTAGGTATCGTCCTCAACTCCTACGAGCAGTACTTC	CASSLGIVLNSYEQYF
TRBV7-2	many	TRBJ2-1	TRBD2	TGTGCCAGCAGCTACACTAGCGCCAATGAGCAGTTCTTC	CASSYTSANEQFF
TRBV28	NA	TRBJ1-5	TRBD1	TGTGCCAGCAGTTCCTTTGGGACAGGGGATAGCAATCAGCCCCAGCATTTT	CASSSFGTGDSNQPQHF
TRBV20-1	NA	TRBJ2-7	NA	TGCAGTGCTAGATCGACAGGCCCCTACGAGCAGTACTTC	CSARSTGPYEQYF
TRBV27	NA	TRBJ2-1	TRBD2	TGTGCCGGCAAGGGACTAGAGGCTCAGGGTGAGCAGTTCTTC	CAGKGLEAQGEQFF
TRBV6-1	NA	TRBJ1-1	NA	TGTGCCAGCAGCCCCCGGGGGCAGCCTGAAGCTTTCTTT	CASSPRGQPEAFF
TRBV3-1	NA	TRBJ2-1	TRBD2	TGTGCCAGCAGCCAAGATAAGTTAGCGGGGTTTTTGGGCTATGAGCAGTTCTTC	CASSQDKLAGFLGYEQFF
TRBV24-1	many	TRBJ2-1	TRBD1	TGTGCCACCAGTGATTACGGGGACAGCTCCTACAATGAGCAGTTCTTC	CATSDYGDSSYNEQFF
TRBV7-9	NA	TRBJ1-4	NA	TGTGCCAGCAGCTTAAGGGGCGGTTCAACTAATGAAAAACTGTTTTTT	CASSLRGGSTNEKLFF
TRBV28	many	TRBJ2-7	NA	TGTGCCAGCAGTTTATATCAGGCAGGCCCCTACGAGCAGTACTTC	CASSLYQAGPYEQYF
TRBV2	many	TRBJ1-2	NA	TGTGCCTACAGTATGGAGGGCCCCCCTGGCTACACCTTC	CAYSMEGPPGYTF
TRBV2	NA	TRBJ2-7	TRBD2	TGTGCCAGCAGTGAATCTAGCGGGACGACCTACGAGCAGTACTTC	CASSESSGTTYEQYF
TRBV4-3	NA	TRBJ2-1	TRBD2	TGCGCCAGCAGCTTAGCGGGAGATTGGAATGAGCAGTTCTTC	CASSLAGDWNEQFF
TRBV12-3/TRBV12-4	many	TRBJ2-5	NA	TGTGCCAGCAGACCGCAGATAGATCCGGCAGGGGAGACCCAGTACTTC	CASRPQIDPAGETQYF
TRBV24-1	many	TRBJ2-1	NA	TGTGCCACCAGTGGTGGGTGGATGTACAATGAGCAGTTCTTC	CATSGGWMYNEQFF
TRBV20-1	many	TRBJ1-5	NA	TGCAGTGCTAGAGTAGCAGGGTTGGTTTTTAAATCTCAGCCCCAGCATTTT	CSARVAGLVFKSQPQHF
TRBV28	many	TRBJ2-3	NA	TGTGCCAGCACCTGGGAAACTACAACCACAGATACGCAGTATTTT	CASTWETTTTDTQYF
TRBV20-1	NA	TRBJ2-1	TRBD2	TGCAGTGCTAGAGCGGCTAGCGGGAGGGATGAGCAGTTCTTC	CSARAASGRDEQFF
TRBV15	many	TRBJ1-5	NA	TGTGCCACCAGCAGAGATGAGGCCCTGAATAAGGGCAATCAGCCCCAGCATTTT	CATSRDEALNKGNQPQHF
TRBV28	many	TRBJ1-4	TRBD1	TGTGCCAGCAGCCTTATCGGGACAGGGGGTGAAAAACTGTTTTTT	CASSLIGTGGEKLFF
TRBV6-1	few	TRBJ2-3	NA	TGTGCCAGCAGTGAAGCAGGGGGGCCCATATCAGATACGCAGTATTTT	CASSEAGGPISDTQYF
TRBV7-8	few	TRBJ2-6	NA	TGTGCCAGCAGCTTCGCAGCAGACTCTGGGGCCAACGTCCTGACTTTC	CASSFAADSGANVLTF
TRBV28	many	TRBJ1-2	NA	TGTGCCAGCAGTTTGGAGGGGACGGGGGCGAGCTACACCTTC	CASSLEGTGASYTF
TRBV28	few	TRBJ2-5	TRBD1	TGTGCCAGCAGTTCAGTCGGGACAGGTGGACAGACCCAGTACTTC	CASSSVGTGGQTQYF
TRBV30	NA	TRBJ2-7	NA	TGTGCCTGGATTGATCTGCCGGGGGCAGCCGCAAACTACGAGCAGTACTTC	CAWIDLPGAAANYEQYF
TRBV6-2/TRBV6-3	many	TRBJ1-6	TRBD1	TGTGCCTCCCGGGACAGCCTGAATTCACCCCTCCACTTT	CASRDSLNSPLHF
TRBV7-3	many	TRBJ1-1	NA	TGTGCCAGCAGCTTATTAGCAGGGGTGAACACTGAAGCTTTCTTT	CASSLLAGVNTEAFF
TRBV28	many	TRBJ1-4	TRBD1	TGTGCCAGCAGATTACAGGGGAGGGTTGAAAAACTGTTTTTT	CASRLQGRVEKLFF
TRBV10-1	NA	TRBJ2-2	TRBD1	TGCGCCAGCAGCCCGACAGGGGCGAACACCGGGGAGCTGTTTTTT	CASSPTGANTGELFF
TRBV28	NA	TRBJ1-5	TRBD1	TGTGCCAGCAGTTCCGGGACAGTTAATAGCAATCAGCCCCAGCATTTT	CASSSGTVNSNQPQHF
TRBV13	NA	TRBJ2-7	TRBD1	TGTGCCAGCAGCTTAAGTGTGGGACAGTGGTCCTACGAGCAGTACTTC	CASSLSVGQWSYEQYF
TRBV11-2	many	TRBJ2-1	NA	TGTGCCAGCAGCTTTGTGAGGGCCCAGGGGAGCTCCTACAATGAGCAGTTCTTC	CASSFVRAQGSSYNEQFF
TRBV6-2/TRBV6-3	few	TRBJ1-3	NA	TGTGCCAGCACAATATTCCGGGAGACCAGAGACACCATATATTTT	CASTIFRETRDTIYF
TRBV6-2/TRBV6-3	many	TRBJ1-2	NA	TGTGCCAGCAAGCCCACAGGGTTGGATGGCTACACCTTC	CASKPTGLDGYTF
TRBV29-1	few	TRBJ2-1	NA	TGCAGCGTGTACGACCAGGGTAGGGAATCTAGCAATGAGCAGTTCTTC	CSVYDQGRESSNEQFF
TRBV5-5	NA	TRBJ2-5	TRBD1	TGTGCCAGCAGCTCCGACAGGGTTTTGGTTGAGACCCAGTACTTC	CASSSDRVLVETQYF
TRBV6-1	many	TRBJ1-1	NA	TGTGCCAGCAGTTGGTACAGCACCCCCCGGGGCACTGAAGCTTTCTTT	CASSWYSTPRGTEAFF
TRBV2	many	TRBJ2-3	TRBD2	TGTGCCAGCAAACGACTAGCGGGAGTCCCGGATACGCAGTATTTT	CASKRLAGVPDTQYF
TRBV6-5	once	TRBJ2-6	NA	TGTGCCAGCAGTTACTTCGGGACTGGGGCCAACGTCCTGACTTTC	CASSYFGTGANVLTF
TRBV4-1	NA	TRBJ2-3	NA	TGCGCCAGCAGCCAACAAGAAGGGGGGGCAATGGATACGCAGTATTTT	CASSQQEGGAMDTQYF
TRBV12-3/TRBV12-4	NA	TRBJ2-2	NA	TGTGCCAGCAGTTTGGTACCGGGAAACACCGGGGAGCTGTTTTTT	CASSLVPGNTGELFF
TRBV12-3/TRBV12-4	many	TRBJ2-2	NA	TGTGCCAGCAGTTTAGGTCCCGTTGGGGAGCTGTTTTTT	CASSLGPVGELFF